This T cell receptor (beta chain) was retrieved from a study of cytomegalovirus exposure and HLA in healthy donors (TCRdb year 2017). Background for the entire study: According to an earlier analysis of a few hundred of the donors, about 170 million T cells yielded 90 million to 130 million unique TCR beta sequences and roughly 280 Gb of sequence data. All discovery cohort repertoires had been generated using a single sequencing platform. Among around 400 genotyped donors of the cohort, an average of roughly 230,000 unique TCR beta nucleotide sequences was sequenced per donor, of which roughly 17% were non-productive. The aim of the study was to test whether cataloging public T cell receptors could identify signatures of past pathogen exposure. Four to six DR-DQ haplotypes were handled as single units for association and clustering because linkage in the cohort was strong. The study used immunosequencing to profile the T cell repertoires of 666 subjects and linked those repertoires to cytomegalovirus serostatus. A later analysis re-analyzed previously published TCR beta repertoires from 600 to 850 donors and added high-resolution HLA genotyping to study TCR occurrence patterns. To decide whether each TCR beta V gene segment behaved as functional or pseudogenic, an earlier analysis of some 580 of the donors relied on high-throughput TCR beta sequencing. Of the roughly 420 genotyped donors, 65% to 90% were placed in the genetic ancestry cluster associated with self-reported Caucasian donors. Typing coverage varied by locus: roughly 620-630 donors for A, B, C, DRB1 and DQB1; 522 for DQA1; more than 600 for DPA1; about 450 for DPB1. Roughly 300 gigabases of sequencing data and 70 million to 85 million unique TCR sequences were included in an early release covering roughly 700 HLA-typed donors. In a later genetic analysis, genome-wide SNP genotypes for about three fifths of the roughly 670 donors were used, and that subset was treated as a discovery cohort. In addition to the first cohort of around 670 subjects, a separate validation cohort of under 150 different subjects was used. Donor age, sex, ethnicity and CMV serostatus were compiled together with the repertoire data. High-throughput TCR immunosequencing, statistical association of individual TCRs with disease status, and machine learning were combined to predict cytomegalovirus infection status. Class I and class II HLA loci were covered by the typing at four-digit resolution. The later analysis used no new phenotypic data to find candidate immune exposures, relying instead on TCR beta sequences and their occurrence across donors. Overall study results and their limits: The authors suggested that the approach could potentially be extended to other disease states and immunological phenotypes. In both the original and validation cohorts, the classifier was reported to diagnose cytomegalovirus status with high specificity and sensitivity. Linkage disequilibrium might explain the correlated functional status among segregating V segments, but an unknown experimental factor could not be ruled out. In a later analysis, several top co-occurrence clusters were reported to appear linked to parvovirus B19, influenza, CMV and Epstein-Barr virus. A later analysis found that most CMV-associated TCR beta chains appeared HLA-restricted, with HLA associations seemingly driven largely by CMV exposure. In a later analysis, HLA-associated TCR beta chains were found to be more clonally expanded and to have lower generation probabilities than equally common non-associated chains. Assigning TCR associations to individual alleles was difficult when HLA alleles, especially DR and DQ, strongly co-occurred. According to a later genetic analysis, donors in an Asian-associated ancestry cluster had fewer N-insertions in productive TCRs than the approximately 630-donor mean. For the cohort, immune exposure information was limited to CMV serostatus. In an earlier analysis of fewer than 750 of the donors, most TCR beta V segments were observed in productive rearrangements about 90% or about 30% of the time, broadly matching IMGT annotations. Most TCR sequences were observed very rarely across donors, whereas some public TCRs were present in many individuals. This cohort had only TCR beta chains sequenced, and the lack of alpha or paired-chain data limited which features could be detected. An association between a missense DCLRE1C variant and V-gene and J-gene trimming of TCR beta chains was found in a later genetic analysis and replicated in an independent cohort. Presence/absence analyses assumed roughly uniform sequencing depth across donors, an assumption that may not hold. A further reported finding was that TCR beta sequences accurately predicted the HLA-A and HLA-B alleles for most subjects in the first cohort. According to a later analysis, TCR association rates differed among HLA loci, with DRB1 alleles showing the most associated TCRs and HLA-C alleles showing the fewest. Because counts were too low, about 18 rarely observed V segments, including chromosome 9 orphons, were excluded from the earlier analysis of 587 of the donors. Three of the identified cytomegalovirus-associated TCR beta chains were confirmed in vitro to be specific for cytomegalovirus antigens. Because the 87-base-pair reads could not distinguish some IMGT-functional V segments, including TRBV6-2 and TRBV6-3, those segments were excluded. Because HLA typing was unavailable for some donors at each locus, only the typed subset was used in association tests. A cluster of highly shared sequence variants was judged likely to represent a technical artifact of the sequencing pipeline. A later analysis associated 15,000 to 20,000 TCR beta sequences with specific HLA alleles at a false discovery rate of 0.05. In the study, 150 to 200 TCR beta chains were listed as associated with cytomegalovirus.

Taken from cysteine to phenylalanine, the CDR3 has 16 residues. Only the CDR3 part of the read is kept: 48 bases, read in frame from the first base. The germline V gene gives CDR1 as SQVTM and CDR2 as ANQGSEA. Trimmed from V: 1 base; trimmed from J: 1 base; junction bases lacking a gene match: 6. Regarding this clone: Its antigen is not yet known. There are no base qualities to consult, and no much larger clone falls within one base.

Library prep was done by the immunoSEQ multiplex PCR assay. For the multiplex PCR, a mixture combining 60 forward primers for TCR Vbeta segments and 13 reverse primers for TCR Jbeta segments was used. The CDR3 region of rearranged TCR beta genes was amplified from genomic DNA with a multiplex PCR assay. Amplified TCR beta libraries were sequenced as 87-base-pair reads on the Illumina HiSeq System. On the study's bioinformatics: A later analysis tallied roughly 76 million unique TCR beta chains across the 700 or so repertoires, and approximately 12 million of those chains were shared by two or more donors. Raw reads were error-corrected and collapsed into unique sequences by a nearest-neighbor algorithm in which closely related sequences were merged to remove PCR and sequencing errors. CDR3 sequences were aligned to IMGT reference sequences to assign V, D and J gene segments. For a sequence to be retained, a match of at least six nucleotides to both a V gene segment and a J gene segment was required. Rearrangements were classified as productive when the CDR3 lacked stop codons and remained in frame with V and J, and all other rearrangements were classified as non-productive. Following IMGT convention, CDR3 was defined as the stretch from the second conserved V-encoded cysteine to the conserved J-encoded phenylalanine. The earlier analysis of 587 of the donors excluded sequences that lacked an unambiguous match to a single V gene segment. In an earlier analysis of a few hundred of the donors, a V segment was called functional when productive rearrangements were above 56.7%, and segregating when the standard deviation between donors exceeded 5%. A statistical classification framework was developed to diagnose cytomegalovirus status using the catalog of TCR beta chain sequences. V and J gene assignment, in a later analysis, came from comparing TCR nucleotide sequences with IMGT/GENE-DB human TR gene sequences. Using the TCRdist pipeline, a later analysis assigned CDR3 sequences along with most-parsimonious VDJ recombination scenarios. A later analysis defined each TCR beta chain by its CDR3 amino acid sequence plus V-gene family, and excluded reads lacking a unique V-gene family. To address suspected cross-contamination and a sequencing artifact, a later analysis removed some 620 highly shared, low-generation-probability nucleotide sequences. In a later analysis, a clonal expansion index was calculated for each public chain from normalized within-repertoire ranks of inferred template counts. In a later analysis, generation probabilities were computed using a VDJ recombination model fitted to out-of-frame rearrangements, and the results were checked against IGoR. Hypergeometric tests were used in a later analysis to score TCR-TCR, TCR-HLA and TCR-CMV co-occurrence, with a repertoire-size bias correction applied to the TCR pairs. False discovery rates were estimated in a later analysis by permuting HLA or CMV assignments 20 times. A later analysis grouped co-occurring TCRs with DBSCAN, adding TCRdist sequence similarity when clustering within HLA-allele-positive subsets. Co-occurrence clustering excluded repertoires with fewer than 30,000 or more than 120,000 public chains, plus five with anomalous nucleotide sharing. TCRdb limited this immuneACCESS table to in-frame rearrangements with V and J called. A share of clones is missing; checked studies link under half to unresolved V genes, and the rest is unexplained. V and J calls and clone size come straight from that table; D and trimming were deduced from the DNA. The sample records around 170,000 clones, about four fifths of which are singletons. 1.5% to 1.7% of the sample is in the top ten clones.

The cohort consisted of approximately 690 healthy bone marrow donors. Cohort members were all nominally healthy when sampled, although unrecorded immune exposures were likely present. The donor tested CMV seronegative and was one of the 352 seronegative cohort members. Every donor gave a peripheral blood sample, and the peripheral blood mononuclear cells from that sample were used for TCR beta sequencing. Genomic DNA was extracted from the blood cell samples with the Qiagen DNeasy Blood Extraction Kit. The V and J segments used are TRBV29-1 and TRBJ2-5; 10 central bases correspond to TRBD2. Material for sequencing was PBMCs. The TCR was taken from a man aged 35 to 55 in good health and CMV-seronegative. CDR3 loop: CSVEGASGGRQETQYF. The DNA sequence is as follows: TGCAGCGTTGAAGGGGCTAGCGGGGGTCGCCAAGAGACCCAGTACTTC.